Below, 27 T cell receptor beta chains from the same sample are listed, as sequenced in a study of long-term antiretroviral therapy in people with HIV. The libraries were made with immunoSEQ v3.0 at survey level. Using immunoSEQ multiplex PCR, the repertoire was profiled, and TCRdb retains in-frame clones only, with some absent. The sample contains some 21,000 clones, around 84% of which appear only once. The material sequenced was unsorted PBMCs, taken 0.2 years after starting antiretroviral therapy. The receptors stem from a woman in her 30s with HIV.

This clone came up once. The rearrangement uses TRBV30 and TRBJ2-5; TRBD2 might be the D (6 bases). Germline values: CDR1 GTSNPN, CDR2 SVGIG (reference sequence). Trimming pared 4 bases from V and 4 bases from J, leaving 16 bases between. The CDR3 totals 14 residues. CDR3 in amino acids: CAWTSGGARETQYF. In DNA form, the CDR3 reads TGTGCCTGGACGTCTGGCGGGGCACGAGAGACCCAGTACTTC.

The chain couples TRBV5-8 to TRBJ1-6, with TRBD1 as a possible D gene (5 bases). Germline CDR1 reads SGHTS; CDR2 reads YDEGEE. The V gene lost 4 bases and the J gene lost 11 bases, with 22 bases spanning the gap. CDR3 length equals 16 residues. DNA of the CDR3: TGTGCCAGCAGCCCCGATGGAGGGGCGGTGGGGGCACCCCTCCACTTT. It translates to CASSPDGGAVGAPLHF.

This clone is a singleton in its sample. The J gene is TRBJ1-5, the V gene TRBV5-1; TRBD1 matches 7 bases. Germline V CDR1 and CDR2: SGHRS, YFSETQ. The trim removed 5 bases at V and 4 bases at J, leaving 6 bases unmatched. The CDR3 consists of 14 residues. The CDR3 protein is CASSFSGGNQPQHF. CDR3 coding DNA: TGCGCCAGCAGTTTCTCAGGGGGTAATCAGCCCCAGCATTTT.

This chain uses TRBV7-2 with TRBJ1-2; D may be TRBD1 (6 bases). The CDR3 sequence is 15 residues long. The germline gives CDR1 SGHTA, CDR2 FQGNSA. Trimming cost V 5 bases and J 8 bases, with 21 bases left between them. The CDR3 spells CASSGRLQGGGGYTF. The CDR3 DNA sequence: TGTGCCAGCAGCGGGCGTCTACAGGGAGGAGGGGGCTACACCTTC.

V and J are TRBV6-5 and TRBJ1-2, with D perhaps matching TRBD1 (5 bases). Per the germline V gene, CDR1 is MNHEY and CDR2 is SVGAGI. The CDR3 covers 14 residues. V gave up 3 bases and J gave up 7 bases, with 15 bases separating them. The DNA for the CDR3 is TGTGCCAGCAGTTATCCGGTAGGCGGGGCTGGCTACACCTTC. This translates into CASSYPVGGAGYTF.

The chain uses TRBV7-8 and TRBJ1-2, with a weak D call TRBD1 (5 bases). Germline loops: CDR1 SGHVS, CDR2 FQNEAQ. The CDR3 has 15 amino acids. The V end was cut by 0 bases, the J end by 3 bases, with 11 bases between. The DNA for the CDR3 is TGTGCCAGCAGCTTAGCGATAGGGACTTACTATGGCTACACCTTC. Amino acid sequence: CASSLAIGTYYGYTF.

This clone was counted a few times. CDR3: CASSPRTGMNTEAFF. The CDR3 bases are TGTGCCAGCTCACCAAGGACAGGGATGAACACTGAAGCTTTCTTT. The V call is TRBV18, the J call TRBJ1-1, with 8 bases aligning to TRBD1. The V gene end was trimmed by 2 bases and the J gene end by 0 bases; junction bases not matched to a gene: 2. The CDR3 consists of 15 residues. Germline CDR1 KGHSH, CDR2 LQKENI.

The V call is TRBV6-5, the J call TRBJ2-2; possible D gene TRBD1, 6 bases. The CDR3 is 13 amino acids. V lost 6 bases and J 6 bases, leaving 11 bases between the germline ends. Germline V gene data show CDR1 as MNHEY and CDR2 as SVGAGI. The DNA for the CDR3 is TGTGCCAGCAGCTTAACAGGGTCCGGGGAGCTGTTTTTT. Protein: CASSLTGSGELFF.

The rearrangement uses TRBV6-5 and TRBJ2-3; D unclear. The CDR3 length is 11 residues. V lost 4 bases and J 5 bases, leaving 4 bases between the germline ends. CDR1 and CDR2 (germline): MNHEY, SVGAGI. In nucleotides, the CDR3 is TGTGCCAGCAGTTTTGGAGATACGCAGTATTTT. Translated, it gives CASSFGDTQYF.

The chain has TRBV5-1 and TRBJ2-4, with D maybe TRBD1 (6 bases). CDR3 length: 13 residues. The germline V gene encodes CDR1 SGHRS and CDR2 YFSETQ. V lost 5 bases to trimming and J lost 5 bases, with 11 bases between them. As DNA, the CDR3 is TGCGCCAGCAGGGGGGCCCGCGAAAACATTCAGTACTTC. Its protein is CASRGARENIQYF.

This rearrangement joins TRBV6-1 to TRBJ1-3; D is perhaps TRBD1 (6 bases). The V and J ends lost 5 bases and 0 bases respectively, with 8 bases between them. In germline, CDR1 is MNHNS, CDR2 SASEGT. This CDR3 contains 14 residues. The CDR3 loop is CASSHRDSGNTIYF. In nucleotides, the CDR3 is TGTGCCAGCAGTCACAGGGACTCTGGAAACACCATATATTTT.

The CDR3 nucleotides are TGTGCCAGCAGCTATAGCGGGGGTGTCTACAATGAGCAGTTCTTC. Amino acid sequence: CASSYSGGVYNEQFF. The chain uses TRBV11-2 and TRBJ2-1; 9 bases match TRBD2. Per the germline V gene, CDR1 is SGHAT and CDR2 is FQNNGV. V lost 4 bases, J lost 3 bases, and 4 bases stayed unmatched. The CDR3 runs to 15 residues.

This clone was detected only a few times. For the CDR3, the DNA is TGTGCCAGCGACGAGAGCTCTGGAAACACCATATATTTT. This sequence encodes CASDESSGNTIYF. The V gene is TRBV6-5, the J gene TRBJ1-3; D is unresolved. V gave up 8 bases and J gave up 0 bases, with 8 bases separating them. The CDR3 has 13 amino acids. The V gene's germline CDR1 is MNHEY and CDR2 SVGAGI.

The chain employs TRBV29-1 and TRBJ2-4; 9 positions agree with TRBD1. Trimming removed 7 bases from V and 4 bases from J; junction bases left unmatched: 8. There are 14 residues in the CDR3. Germline values: CDR1 SQVTM, CDR2 ANQGSEA. In DNA form, the CDR3 reads TGCAGCGCTGCCCCGGGACAGGGTAAAAACATTCAGTACTTC. This codes for CSAAPGQGKNIQYF.

The chain has TRBV7-3 and TRBJ1-5, with D hard to call. The V end lost 3 bases, the J end lost 4 bases, and 16 bases lay between the germline ends. The CDR3 extends over 16 amino acids. Germline lookup yields CDR1 SGHTA and CDR2 FQGTGA. CDR3 region: CASSFIGQIINQPQHF. The CDR3 nucleotides read TGTGCCAGCAGCTTTATTGGGCAGATAATTAATCAGCCCCAGCATTTT.

The genes are TRBV19 and TRBJ1-5; maybe TRBD1 (6 bases). Germline CDR1 LNHDA, CDR2 SQIVND (reference sequence). Trimming removed 4 bases at V and 6 bases at J, with 16 bases between. The CDR3 extends over 15 amino acids. In DNA form, the CDR3 reads TGTGCCAGTAGTACCGATCGGGCACAGGGTCAGCCCCAGCATTTT. Its protein product is CASSTDRAQGQPQHF. The complete variable domain, with remaining parts taken from reference TRBV19 and TRBJ1-5, reads DGGITQSPKYLFRKEGQNVTLSCEQNLNHDAMYWYRQDPGQGLRLIYYSQIVNDFQKGDIAEGYSVSREKKESFPLTVTSAQKNPTAFYLCASSTDRAQGQPQHFGDGTRLSIL.

The chain links TRBV2 to TRBJ1-1; D not certain. The CDR3 length is 14 residues. From germline, CDR1 is SNHLY and CDR2 FYNNEI. Trimming removed 7 bases from V and 3 bases from J, with 15 bases in between. The CDR3 bases are TGTGCCAGCAATAATTATGGTGCGTACACTGAAGCTTTCTTT. The encoded protein is CASNNYGAYTEAFF.

This chain connects TRBV10-2 to TRBJ2-3; the match to TRBD1 covers 7 bases. The length of the CDR3 is 22 residues. Germline CDR1 and CDR2: WSHSY and SAAADI. V dropped 3 bases and J dropped 2; count of bases not matched to a gene: 26. DNA of the CDR3: TGCGCCAGCAGTGAAAAGGTAGTGTACGAGGCGACCCCGGACAGGACCACAGATACGCAGTATTTT. As protein: CASSEKVVYEATPDRTTDTQYF.

The gene calls are TRBV7-3 and TRBJ2-2, with unresolved D. The V end was cut by 5 bases, the J end by 8 bases, with 9 bases between. This CDR3 spans 12 amino acids. CDR1 is SGHTA, CDR2 FQGTGA, per germline. Here the CDR3 reads CASSHPFGELFF. CDR3 in DNA: TGTGCCAGCAGCCACCCCTTTGGGGAGCTGTTTTTT.

Only a few counts were recorded for this clone. This chain uses TRBV20-1 with TRBJ1-5; D is uncertain. V lost 2 bases to trimming and J lost 4 bases, with 3 bases between them. Per germline, CDR1 DFQATT and CDR2 SNEGSKA (reference sequence). The CDR3 sequence is 11 residues long. The CDR3 nucleotides are TGCAGTGCTAGACCTAATCAGCCCCAGCATTTT. It translates to CSARPNQPQHF.

This chain uses TRBV6-6 with TRBJ1-4; 10 nucleotides agree with TRBD1. Trimming removed 6 bases from V and 8 bases from J; junction bases left unmatched: 12. Germline V CDR1 and CDR2: MNHNY, SVGAGI (reference sequence). This CDR3 is built from 16 residues. CDR3 protein: CASSRGVGDRGEKLFF. The CDR3 bases are TGTGCCAGCAGCCGGGGGGTGGGGGACAGGGGAGAAAAACTGTTTTTT.

This clone came up a few times. The J gene is TRBJ2-7, the V gene TRBV29-1; TRBD2 aligns across 10 bases. J lost 0 bases, V lost 8 bases, and 1 base had no gene match. In germline, CDR1 is SQVTM, CDR2 ANQGSEA. CDR3 length: 12 residues. The CDR3 region is CSTSGDSYEQYF. The CDR3 DNA reads as TGCAGCACTAGCGGGGACTCCTACGAGCAGTACTTC.

This clone appeared once. V usage is TRBV7-2 and J usage is TRBJ1-1, with D possibly TRBD1 on 5 matching bases. CDR3 length: 13 amino acids. The V and J ends lost 1 base and 6 bases respectively, with 9 bases between them. CDR1 and CDR2 from the germline V gene are SGHTA and FQGNSA. In nucleotides, the CDR3 is TGTGCCAGCAGCTTAGTCTCACAGGCTGAAGCTTTCTTT. It specifies CASSLVSQAEAFF.

The chain combines TRBV15 with TRBJ2-3, with 11 nucleotides matching TRBD1. V was pared by 9 bases and J by 4 bases, with 6 bases of the junction left unmatched. CDR1 LNHNV and CDR2 YYDKDF come from the germline V gene (reference sequence). The CDR3 runs to 14 residues. This CDR3 is CATGDRGKADTQYF. Here the CDR3 DNA reads TGTGCCACTGGGGACAGGGGGAAGGCAGATACGCAGTATTTT.

V gene TRBV5-1 combines with J gene TRBJ1-1; D remains ambiguous. Germline V gene lookup returns CDR1 SGHRS and CDR2 YFSETQ. The CDR3 covers 15 residues. Trimming pared 6 bases from V and 2 bases from J, leaving 17 bases between. CDR3 residues: CASTSNPNSNTEAFF. The CDR3, as DNA: TGCGCCAGCACCTCTAACCCCAACTCTAACACTGAAGCTTTCTTT.

V gene TRBV7-2 combines with J gene TRBJ2-3; D is perhaps TRBD1 or TRBD2 (5 bases each). This CDR3 is built from 16 residues. V lost 0 bases to trimming and J lost 8 bases, with 18 bases between them. Germline assignment: CDR1 SGHTA and CDR2 FQGNSA. CDR3 sequence: CASSLAGRGESGTQYF. CDR3 coding DNA: TGTGCCAGCAGCTTAGCAGGAAGGGGTGAGAGCGGTACGCAGTATTTT.

The chain has TRBV5-1 and TRBJ2-2, with no clear D. The CDR3 sequence is 14 residues long. Trimming left V 6 bases short and J 1 base short, with 10 bases between. Germline lookup yields CDR1 SGHRS and CDR2 YFSETQ. The CDR3 DNA reads TGCGCCAGCACTTCGAACAGGAACACCGGGGAGCTGTTTTTT. Its protein is CASTSNRNTGELFF.